These 15 T cell receptor beta chains share one sample of origin, sequenced in a study of shared clonotypes between healthy human individuals (TCRdb year 2020). Library preparation used the immunoSEQ multiplex PCR assay. TCRdb mirrors the immuneACCESS table, restricted to in-frame sequences. Some clones are absent from its copies; in checked studies, under half trace to an unresolved V gene, and the reason for the others is unknown. The sample includes a few million clones, with just under 95% observed a single time. 0.37% of the sample goes to the ten largest clones. Sequences were obtained from naive CD4+ T cells from PBMCs. The cell subset or site label on this specimen signifies: CD45RA+ positively selected. Receptors originate from a young man in good health. Some clones in this sample may be carry-over from other donors' samples.

The chain joins TRBV28 to TRBJ1-2, with TRBD1 matching 7 bases. Per the germline V gene, CDR1 is MDHEN and CDR2 is SYDVKM. CDR3 size: 14 residues. V lost 3 bases, J lost 2 bases, and 3 bases stayed unmatched. The chain's CDR3 is CASSFPDRNYGYTF. CDR3 in DNA: TGTGCCAGCAGTTTCCCGGACAGGAACTATGGCTACACCTTC.

The gene calls are TRBV18 and TRBJ1-2; no definite D call. Germline V CDR1 and CDR2: KGHSH, LQKENI. The CDR3 is made up of 14 amino acids. Trimming pared 3 bases from V and 4 bases from J, leaving 12 bases between. CDR3 in amino acids: CASSPPALSYGYTF. The CDR3 DNA is TGTGCCAGCTCACCCCCCGCCCTCAGCTATGGCTACACCTTC.

The chain combines TRBV28 with TRBJ2-7; 9 positions agree with TRBD2. CDR1 and CDR2 (germline): MDHEN, SYDVKM. CDR3 length equals 16 residues. Unmatched junction bases numbered 16, after V lost 7 bases and J lost 6 bases. The CDR3 loop is CASTPYGSGRTGEQYF. CDR3 nucleotides: TGTGCCAGCACCCCCTACGGCAGCGGGAGGACGGGCGAGCAGTACTTC.

The chain carries TRBV19 and TRBJ2-3, with TRBD1 identical over 9 bases. V lost 4 bases to trimming and J lost 4 bases; unmatched junction nucleotides: 3. The CDR3 length is 14 residues. Germline V gene sequence: CDR1 LNHDA, CDR2 SQIVND (reference sequence). The CDR3 protein is CASSNRGLADTQYF. The DNA for the CDR3 is TGTGCCAGTAGTAACAGGGGGCTGGCAGATACGCAGTATTTT.

The chain uses TRBV9 and TRBJ2-2; D may correspond to TRBD1 or TRBD2 (6 bases each). V lost 5 bases to trimming and J lost 4 bases, with 12 bases between them. Per the germline V gene, CDR1 is SGDLS and CDR2 is YYNGEE. The CDR3 length is 14 residues. The chain's CDR3 is CASRLEGGTGELFF. The CDR3 DNA reads TGTGCCAGCAGGTTGGAGGGGGGCACCGGGGAGCTGTTTTTT.

This chain connects TRBV28 to TRBJ1-4; maybe TRBD1 (6 bases). CDR1 and CDR2 (germline): MDHEN, SYDVKM. The CDR3 is 14 residues long. The V and J ends lost 2 bases and 6 bases respectively, with 10 bases between them. CDR3 in DNA: TGTGCCAGCAGTTTAGGGCGACAGGATGAAAAACTGTTTTTT. This translates into CASSLGRQDEKLFF.

The rearrangement joins TRBV28 to TRBJ2-7, with a possible D match to TRBD1 (6 bases). The germline gives CDR1 MDHEN, CDR2 SYDVKM. V was pared by 4 bases and J by 5 bases, with 18 bases between. The CDR3 is 15 amino acids. The CDR3 nucleotides are TGTGCCAGCAGTTCGTCGGGGCAGGGGACCCACGAGCAGTACTTC. This gives the protein CASSSSGQGTHEQYF.

The chain is built from TRBV13 and TRBJ1-2, with a tentative D call TRBD1 (5 bases). This CDR3 region has 15 residues. V dropped 3 bases and J dropped 8 bases, with 19 bases sitting between them. Germline V gene lookup returns CDR1 PRHDT and CDR2 FYEKMQ (reference sequence). The CDR3 loop is CASSFTTRVTYGYTF. The CDR3 coding sequence is TGTGCCAGCAGCTTCACTACCAGGGTGACCTACGGCTACACCTTC.

This clone was counted between two and nine times. This chain links TRBV6-1 with TRBJ2-3; 12 bases are a match to TRBD2. The germline V gene has CDR1 MNHNS and CDR2 SASEGT. Trimming at V came to 1 base and at J to 4 bases, leaving 3 bases not matched to a gene. The length of the CDR3 is 16 residues. The CDR3 is CASSEVGLAGPDTQYF. The CDR3 bases are TGTGCCAGCAGTGAAGTGGGACTAGCGGGTCCAGATACGCAGTATTTT.

This sequence joins TRBV30 and TRBJ2-3; D not certain. The CDR3 extends over 15 amino acids. Trimming removed 3 bases from V and 2 bases from J, with 15 bases in between. Germline V gives CDR1 GTSNPN, CDR2 SVGIG (reference sequence). In DNA form, the CDR3 reads TGTGCCTGGAGGAGGCTTGGGGTTCCCACAGATACGCAGTATTTT. This sequence encodes CAWRRLGVPTDTQYF.

The rearrangement uses TRBV6-6 and TRBJ2-2; 8 bases map to TRBD1. The CDR3 spans 16 residues. Per the germline V gene, CDR1 is MNHNY and CDR2 is SVGAGI (reference sequence). J gave up 5 bases and V 5 bases, and 10 bases lay outside the gene matches. CDR3 region: CASSNPMQGATGELFF. The CDR3 bases are TGTGCCAGCAGTAACCCTATGCAGGGGGCGACCGGGGAGCTGTTTTTT.

The chain has TRBV30 and TRBJ1-3; 7 positions match TRBD1. The CDR3 spans 12 residues. The germline V gene has CDR1 GTSNPN and CDR2 SVGIG (reference sequence). Trimming took 5 bases from V and 2 from J; bases not matched to a gene: 0. CDR3 residues: CAWQGAGNTIYF. CDR3 nucleotide sequence: TGTGCCTGGCAGGGGGCTGGAAACACCATATATTTT.

The genes are TRBV4-1 and TRBJ2-2; D is undetermined. V lost 0 bases and J 4 bases, leaving 9 bases between the germline ends. The germline V gene encodes CDR1 MGHRA and CDR2 YSYEKL. The CDR3 extends over 15 amino acids. The DNA for the CDR3 is TGCGCCAGCAGCCAAGATAGTACGGCCACCGGGGAGCTGTTTTTT. As protein: CASSQDSTATGELFF.

With respect to this clone: Within the sample, other DNA sequences also encode this same CDR3. The chain carries TRBV9 and TRBJ2-7; 7 nucleotides align to TRBD2. The V gene end was trimmed by 2 bases and the J gene end by 0 bases; junction bases not matched to a gene: 2. CDR3 length: 14 residues. Per germline, CDR1 SGDLS and CDR2 YYNGEE. CDR3 in DNA: TGTGCCAGCAGCGTGAGCGGGAACTCCTACGAGCAGTACTTC. Translating gives CASSVSGNSYEQYF.

The chain carries TRBV30 and TRBJ1-1; unclear D gene. Trimming removed 0 bases at V and 4 bases at J, with 18 bases between. CDR3 length: 16 amino acids. Germline V gene data show CDR1 as GTSNPN and CDR2 as SVGIG (reference sequence). The CDR3 loop is CAWSVVGPPRGTEAFF. CDR3 in DNA: TGTGCCTGGAGTGTAGTCGGCCCGCCCCGGGGCACTGAAGCTTTCTTT. The whole variable domain, remainder taken from reference TRBV30 and TRBJ1-1, is SQTIHQWPATLVQPVGSPLSLECTVEGTSNPNLYWYRQAAGRGLQLLFYSVGIGQISSEVPQNLSASRPQDRQFILSSKKLLLSDSGFYLCAWSVVGPPRGTEAFFGQGTRLTVV.